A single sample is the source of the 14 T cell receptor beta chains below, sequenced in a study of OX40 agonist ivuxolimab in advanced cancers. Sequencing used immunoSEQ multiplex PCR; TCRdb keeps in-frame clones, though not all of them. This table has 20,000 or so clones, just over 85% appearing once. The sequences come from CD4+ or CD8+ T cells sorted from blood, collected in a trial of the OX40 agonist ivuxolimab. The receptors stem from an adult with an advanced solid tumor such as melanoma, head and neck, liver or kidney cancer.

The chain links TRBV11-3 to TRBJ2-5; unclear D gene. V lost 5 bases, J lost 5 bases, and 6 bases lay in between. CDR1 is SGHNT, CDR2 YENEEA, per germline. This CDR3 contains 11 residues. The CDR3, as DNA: TGTGCCAGCAGCCTACTCGAGACCCAGTACTTC. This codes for CASSLLETQYF.

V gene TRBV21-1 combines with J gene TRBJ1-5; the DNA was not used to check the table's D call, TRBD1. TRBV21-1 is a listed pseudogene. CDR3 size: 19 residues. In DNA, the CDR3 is TGTGCCACCCCACCCCGACAGGGTCCCGCGGGGTGGGGCAATCAGCCCCAGCATTTT. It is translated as CATPPRQGPAGWGNQPQHF.

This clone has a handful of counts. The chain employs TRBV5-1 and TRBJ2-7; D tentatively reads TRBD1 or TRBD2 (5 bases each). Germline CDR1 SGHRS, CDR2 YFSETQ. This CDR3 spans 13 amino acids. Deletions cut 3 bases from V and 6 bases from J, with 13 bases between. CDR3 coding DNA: TGCGCCAGCAGCTCCCAGGGTGGGGGCGAGCAGTACTTC. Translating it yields CASSSQGGGEQYF.

The CDR3: CASSTGTYLYNEQFF. The CDR3 DNA follows: TGTGCCAGCAGTACCGGGACTTACCTCTACAATGAGCAGTTCTTC. V usage is TRBV6-5 and J usage is TRBJ2-1; maybe TRBD2 (6 bases). The length of the CDR3 is 15 residues. With 5 bases removed from V and 3 bases from J, the gap between germline ends came to 14 bases. Germline V gene sequence: CDR1 MNHEY, CDR2 SVGAGI.

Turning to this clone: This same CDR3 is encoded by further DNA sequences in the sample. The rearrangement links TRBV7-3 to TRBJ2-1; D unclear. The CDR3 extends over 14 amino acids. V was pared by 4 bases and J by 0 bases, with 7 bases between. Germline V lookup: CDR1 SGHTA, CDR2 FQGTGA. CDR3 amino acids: CASSSTSSYNEQFF. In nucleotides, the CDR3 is TGTGCCAGCAGCTCCACATCCTCCTACAATGAGCAGTTCTTC.

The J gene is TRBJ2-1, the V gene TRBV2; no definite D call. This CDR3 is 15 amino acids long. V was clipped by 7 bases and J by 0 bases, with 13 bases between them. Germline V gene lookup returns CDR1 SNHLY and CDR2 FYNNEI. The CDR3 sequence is CASTLERRSYNEQFF. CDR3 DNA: TGTGCCAGCACCCTGGAAAGGCGCTCCTACAATGAGCAGTTCTTC.

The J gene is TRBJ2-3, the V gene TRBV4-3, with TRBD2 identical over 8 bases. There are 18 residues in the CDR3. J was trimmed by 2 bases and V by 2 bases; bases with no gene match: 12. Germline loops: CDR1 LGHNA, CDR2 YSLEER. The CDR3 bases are TGCGCCAGCAGCCAAAGCGACTGGCGGGGGGTAGTCACAGATACGCAGTATTTT. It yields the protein CASSQSDWRGVVTDTQYF.

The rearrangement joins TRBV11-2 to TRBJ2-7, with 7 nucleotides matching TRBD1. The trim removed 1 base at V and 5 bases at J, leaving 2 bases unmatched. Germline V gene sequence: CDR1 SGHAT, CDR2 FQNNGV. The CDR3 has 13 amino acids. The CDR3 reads CASSLGQGDEQYF. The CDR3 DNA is TGTGCCAGCAGCTTAGGCCAGGGGGACGAGCAGTACTTC. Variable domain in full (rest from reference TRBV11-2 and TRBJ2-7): EAGVAQSPRYKIIEKRQSVAFWCNPISGHATLYWYQQILGQGPKLLIQFQNNGVVDDSQLPKDRFSAERLKGVDSTLKIQPAKLEDSAVYLCASSLGQGDEQYFGPGTRLTVT.

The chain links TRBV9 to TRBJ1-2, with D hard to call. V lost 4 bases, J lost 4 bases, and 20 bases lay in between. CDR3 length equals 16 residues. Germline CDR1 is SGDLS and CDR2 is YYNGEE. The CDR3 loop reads CASSPRTAPTFYGYTF. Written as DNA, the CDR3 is TGTGCCAGCAGCCCACGGACGGCTCCTACTTTCTATGGCTACACCTTC.

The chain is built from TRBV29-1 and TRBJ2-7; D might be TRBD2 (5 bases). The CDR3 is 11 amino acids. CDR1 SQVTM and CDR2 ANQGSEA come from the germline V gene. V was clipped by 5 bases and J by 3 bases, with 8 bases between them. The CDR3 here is CSVTEVYEQYF. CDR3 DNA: TGCAGCGTTACGGAGGTCTACGAGCAGTACTTC.

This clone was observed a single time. CDR3 in amino acids: CASRPTPDTLYEQYF. The CDR3 region has the DNA TGTGCCAGTAGGCCAACACCTGACACTTTGTACGAGCAGTACTTC. This chain joins TRBV19 and TRBJ2-7; D is unclear. There are 15 residues in the CDR3. Germline assignment: CDR1 LNHDA and CDR2 SQIVND (reference sequence). V gave up 6 bases and J gave up 4 bases, with 19 bases separating them. Variable domain in full (rest from reference TRBV19 and TRBJ2-7): DGGITQSPKYLFRKEGQNVTLSCEQNLNHDAMYWYRQDPGQGLRLIYYSQIVNDFQKGDIAEGYSVSREKKESFPLTVTSAQKNPTAFYLCASRPTPDTLYEQYFGPGTRLTVT.

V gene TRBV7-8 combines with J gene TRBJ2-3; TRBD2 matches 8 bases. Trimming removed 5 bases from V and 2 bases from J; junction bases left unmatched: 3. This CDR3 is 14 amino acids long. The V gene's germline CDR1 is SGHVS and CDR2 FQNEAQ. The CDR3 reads CASSRGGPTDTQYF. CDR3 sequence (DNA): TGTGCCAGCAGCCGCGGGGGGCCCACAGATACGCAGTATTTT.

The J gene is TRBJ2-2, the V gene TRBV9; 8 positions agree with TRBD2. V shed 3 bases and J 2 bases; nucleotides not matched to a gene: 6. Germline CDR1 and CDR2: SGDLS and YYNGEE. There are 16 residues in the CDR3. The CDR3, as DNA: TGTGCCAGCAGCGCCGGACTAGCAGAAAACACCGGGGAGCTGTTTTTT. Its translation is CASSAGLAENTGELFF.

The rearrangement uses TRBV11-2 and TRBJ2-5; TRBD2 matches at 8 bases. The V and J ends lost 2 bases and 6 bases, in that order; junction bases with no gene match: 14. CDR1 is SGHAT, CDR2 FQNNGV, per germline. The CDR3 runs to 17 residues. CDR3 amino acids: CASSLYNSGAGEKTQYF. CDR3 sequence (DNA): TGTGCCAGCAGCTTATATAATAGCGGGGCGGGAGAGAAGACCCAGTACTTC.